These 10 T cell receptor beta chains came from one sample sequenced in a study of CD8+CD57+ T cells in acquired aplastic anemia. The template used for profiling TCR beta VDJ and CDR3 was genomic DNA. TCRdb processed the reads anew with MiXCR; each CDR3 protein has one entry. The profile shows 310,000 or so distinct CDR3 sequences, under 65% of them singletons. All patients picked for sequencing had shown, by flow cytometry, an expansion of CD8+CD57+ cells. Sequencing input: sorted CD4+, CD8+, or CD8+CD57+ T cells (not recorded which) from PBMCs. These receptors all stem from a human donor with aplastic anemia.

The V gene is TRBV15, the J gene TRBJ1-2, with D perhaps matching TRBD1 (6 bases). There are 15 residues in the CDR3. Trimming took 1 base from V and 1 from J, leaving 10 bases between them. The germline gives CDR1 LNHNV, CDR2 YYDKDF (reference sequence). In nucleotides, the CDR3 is TGTGCCACCAGCAGAGTCAGGACAGATAACTATGGCTACACCTTC. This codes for CATSRVRTDNYGYTF. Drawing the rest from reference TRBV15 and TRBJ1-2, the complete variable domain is DAMVIQNPRYQVTQFGKPVTLSCSQTLNHNVMYWYQQKSSQAPKLLFHYYDKDFNNEADTPDNFQSRRPNTSFCFLDIRSPGLGDTAMYLCATSRVRTDNYGYTFGSGTRLTVV.

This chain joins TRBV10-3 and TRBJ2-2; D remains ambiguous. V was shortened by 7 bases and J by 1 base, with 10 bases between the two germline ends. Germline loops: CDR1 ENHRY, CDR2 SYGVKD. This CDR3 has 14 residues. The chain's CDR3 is CAINGLGNTGELFF. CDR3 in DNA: TGTGCCATCAATGGGCTCGGGAACACCGGGGAGCTGTTTTTT.

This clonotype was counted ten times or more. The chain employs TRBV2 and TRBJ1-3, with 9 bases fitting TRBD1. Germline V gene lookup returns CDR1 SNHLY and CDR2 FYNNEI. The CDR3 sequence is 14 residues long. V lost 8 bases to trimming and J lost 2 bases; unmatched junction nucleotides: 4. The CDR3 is CASLRTGAGNTIYF. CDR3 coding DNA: TGTGCCAGCCTCCGGACAGGGGCTGGAAACACCATATATTTT.

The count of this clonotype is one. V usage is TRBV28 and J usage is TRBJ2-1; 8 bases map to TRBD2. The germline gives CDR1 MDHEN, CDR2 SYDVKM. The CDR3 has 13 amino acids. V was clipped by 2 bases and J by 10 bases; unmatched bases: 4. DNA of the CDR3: TGTGCCAGCAGTTTAGGTACTAGCGGAGAGCAGTTCTTC. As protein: CASSLGTSGEQFF. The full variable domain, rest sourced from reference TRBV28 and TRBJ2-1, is DVKVTQSSRYLVKRTGEKVFLECVQDMDHENMFWYRQDPGLGLRLIYFSYDVKMKEKGDIPEGYSVSREKKERFSLILESASTNQTSMYLCASSLGTSGEQFFGPGTRLTVL.

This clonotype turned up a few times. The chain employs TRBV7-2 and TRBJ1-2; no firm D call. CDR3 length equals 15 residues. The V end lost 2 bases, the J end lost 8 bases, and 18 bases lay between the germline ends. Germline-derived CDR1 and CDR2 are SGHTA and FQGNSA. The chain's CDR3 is CASSLSPEFYGGYTF. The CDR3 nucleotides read TGTGCCAGCAGCTTATCGCCGGAGTTCTATGGAGGCTACACCTTC.

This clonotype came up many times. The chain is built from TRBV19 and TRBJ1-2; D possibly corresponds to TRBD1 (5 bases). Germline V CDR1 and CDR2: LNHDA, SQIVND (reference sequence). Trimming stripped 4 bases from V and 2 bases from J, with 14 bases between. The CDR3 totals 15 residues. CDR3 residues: CASSTRTLGNYGYTF. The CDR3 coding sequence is TGTGCCAGTAGTACTCGGACACTTGGGAACTATGGCTACACCTTC.

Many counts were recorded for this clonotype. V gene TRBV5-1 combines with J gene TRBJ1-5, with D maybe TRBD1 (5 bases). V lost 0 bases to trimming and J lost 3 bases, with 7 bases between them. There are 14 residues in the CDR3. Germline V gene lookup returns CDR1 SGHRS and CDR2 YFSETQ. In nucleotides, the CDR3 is TGCGCCAGCAGCTTGGCCGGGACCAATCAGCCCCAGCATTTT. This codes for CASSLAGTNQPQHF.

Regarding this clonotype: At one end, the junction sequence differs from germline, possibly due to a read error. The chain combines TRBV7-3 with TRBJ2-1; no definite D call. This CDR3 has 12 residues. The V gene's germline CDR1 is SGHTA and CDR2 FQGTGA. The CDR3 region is CASSTRPGPLIF. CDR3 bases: TGTGCCAGCAGCACCCGGCCCGGGCCGTTGATCTTC.

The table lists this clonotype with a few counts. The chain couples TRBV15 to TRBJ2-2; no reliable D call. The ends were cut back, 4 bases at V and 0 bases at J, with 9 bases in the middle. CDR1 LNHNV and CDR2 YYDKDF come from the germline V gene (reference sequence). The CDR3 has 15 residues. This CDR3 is CATSIAAANTGELFF. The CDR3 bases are TGTGCCACCAGCATTGCGGCCGCGAACACCGGGGAGCTGTTTTTT. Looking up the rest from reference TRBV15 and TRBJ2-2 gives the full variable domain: DAMVIQNPRYQVTQFGKPVTLSCSQTLNHNVMYWYQQKSSQAPKLLFHYYDKDFNNEADTPDNFQSRRPNTSFCFLDIRSPGLGDTAMYLCATSIAAANTGELFFGEGSRLTVL.

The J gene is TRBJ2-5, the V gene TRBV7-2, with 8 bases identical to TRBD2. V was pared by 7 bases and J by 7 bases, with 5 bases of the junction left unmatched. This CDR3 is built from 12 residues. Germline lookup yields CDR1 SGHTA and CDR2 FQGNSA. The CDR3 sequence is CASNGGGLTQYF. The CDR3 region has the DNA TGTGCCAGCAACGGGGGGGGGCTGACCCAGTACTTC.